The clone carrying this T cell receptor (beta chain) showed up many times. What it binds is unknown. These data originate in a study of molecular identifiers for immune sequencing clone quantification. Regarding the study as a whole: Whereas clones above 20 RNA copies held under 1% of naive-cell molecules, they held over 97% of effector molecules.

Trimming took 6 bases from V and 0 from J, leaving 8 bases between them. The CDR3 spans 12 residues. CDR1 and CDR2 (germline): DFQATT, SNEGSKA (reference sequence). MiXCR was run by TCRdb on the PCR reads, yielding one entry per CDR3 protein. This sample carries about 320,000 distinct CDR3 sequences, 20% to 25% of them seen once, and the ten largest clones take 0.81%. V gene TRBV20-1 combines with J gene TRBJ1-1; D gene ambiguous. This clonotype originated in a human donor in good health. Some libraries in this study had Jurkat cell RNA spiked in. The sample taken for sequencing was naive CD8+ T cells from blood, with Jurkat cell RNA spiked in. Indicated subset: FACS-sorted CD8+CD4-CCR7+CD45RA+ naive T cells. CDR3 DNA sequence: TGCAGTGCCTACGGAATGAACACTGAAGCTTTCTTT. Amino acids: CSAYGMNTEAFF.